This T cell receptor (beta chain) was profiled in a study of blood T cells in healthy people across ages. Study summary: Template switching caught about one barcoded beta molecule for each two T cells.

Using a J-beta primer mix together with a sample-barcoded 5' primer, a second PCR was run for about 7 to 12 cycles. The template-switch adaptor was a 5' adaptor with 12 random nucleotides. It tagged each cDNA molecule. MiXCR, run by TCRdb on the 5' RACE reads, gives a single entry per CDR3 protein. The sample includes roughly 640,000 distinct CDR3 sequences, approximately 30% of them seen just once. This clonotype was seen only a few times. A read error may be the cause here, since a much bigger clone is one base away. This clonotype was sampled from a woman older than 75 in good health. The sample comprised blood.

The CDR3: CASSFGTGEGETQFF. The CDR3 region has the DNA TGTGCCAGCAGCTTTGGGACAGGGGAGGGAGAGACCCAGTTCTTC. J is TRBJ2-1 and V is TRBV11-2, with TRBD1 matching over 10 bases. This CDR3 is 15 amino acids long. Germline V CDR1 and CDR2: SGHAT, FQNNGV. V was pared by 3 bases and J by 13 bases, with 12 bases of the junction left unmatched. Drawing the rest from reference TRBV11-2 and TRBJ2-1, the complete variable domain is EAGVAQSPRYKIIEKRQSVAFWCNPISGHATLYWYQQILGQGPKLLIQFQNNGVVDDSQLPKDRFSAERLKGVDSTLKIQPAKLEDSAVYLCASSFGTGEGETQFFGPGTRLTVL.